This TCR beta chain was identified during a study of blood T cell repertoires in COVID-19. Overall study context: COVID-19 samples from acute and convalescent phases originated in the United States, Italy and Spain. The analysed material was cDNA or gDNA that came from T cells, B-cell-depleted T cells, or PBMCs.

The data were produced by immunoSEQ multiplex PCR, yet TCRdb's version contains in-frame clones alone and is incomplete. The sample has some 180,000 clones, 88% seen once. Looked up from germline, CDR1 is KGHDR and CDR2 is SFDVKD. The CDR3 runs to 15 residues. Trimming took 9 bases from V and 0 from J, leaving 14 bases between them. Specimen: peripheral blood. The V and J genes are TRBV24-1 and TRBJ1-3, with D possibly TRBD1 on 6 matching bases. The sequence derives from a man aged 40-49 years with active or convalescent COVID-19. The CDR3 nucleotides read TGTGCCACCGAGCTGGTACAGGGCTCTGGAAACACCATATATTTT. Amino acids: CATELVQGSGNTIYF.